The sequence of this TCR beta chain was determined in a study of blood T cell repertoires in COVID-19. In this sample, this clone turned up a few times. V dropped 4 bases and J dropped 3; count of bases not matched to a gene: 6. Germline CDR1 and CDR2: LGHDT and YNNKEL (reference sequence). The CDR3 is 16 residues long. Sequencing was performed with immunoSEQ multiplex PCR; in TCRdb, only in-frame clones are kept and a portion is missing. The sample records approximately 110,000 clones, roughly 80% being singletons. The gene calls are TRBV3-1 (or the pseudogene TRBV3-2) and TRBJ1-5; 10 bases line up with TRBD1. The sequenced material came from peripheral blood. This sequence was found in a man between 65 and 85 years old with active or convalescent COVID-19. The CDR3 DNA reads as TGTGCCAGCAGCCCTGCTGGGACAGGGGACAATCAGCCCCAGCATTTT. Protein sequence: CASSPAGTGDNQPQHF.